This TCR beta chain was sequenced for a study of cytomegalovirus exposure and HLA in healthy donors. Study findings and constraints: HLA alleles were associated with 15,000 to 20,000 TCR beta sequences in a later analysis at 0.05 false discovery rate.

The PCR was carried out with 60 Vbeta primers and 13 Jbeta primers. This table comes from immunoSEQ multiplex PCR, and its TCRdb copy is limited to in-frame clones, with some not included. The table shows 85,000 to 130,000 clones, with about 75% occurring only once. Trimming at V came to 4 bases and at J to 4 bases, leaving 9 bases not matched to a gene. CDR3 length: 17 residues. Germline V gene data show CDR1 as MGHDK and CDR2 as SYGVNS. A note on this clone: What it binds is unknown.

The chain carries TRBV25-1 and TRBJ2-6; TRBD1 aligns across 8 bases. This receptor was obtained from a male donor in good health and CMV-seropositive. Sequencing was carried out using PBMCs. CDR3 loop: CASSATGAARGANVLTF. DNA for the CDR3: TGTGCCAGCAGTGCGACAGGGGCGGCTCGAGGGGCCAACGTCCTGACTTTC.